These 30 T cell receptor beta chains originate from one sample sequenced in a study of cytomegalovirus exposure and HLA in healthy donors. PCR was performed using 60 Vbeta and 13 Jbeta primers. Only in-frame clones appear in the TCRdb table, and some are missing; sequencing was by immunoSEQ multiplex PCR. The sample holds 95,000 to 150,000 clones, 15% to 17% seen once. The sample comprised PBMCs. Receptors originate from a woman in her late teens or twenties in good health and CMV-seronegative.

This clone has just a few counts. This chain joins TRBV18 and TRBJ1-3, with a tentative D call TRBD1 (5 bases). Germline CDR1 and CDR2: KGHSH and LQKENI. The CDR3 consists of 16 residues. Trimming took off 2 bases at V and 0 bases at J, with 11 bases between the two ends. CDR3 nucleotides: TGTGCCAGCTCACCAGTGGGGGGTAACTCTGGAAACACCATATATTTT. Its protein product is CASSPVGGNSGNTIYF.

CDR3 sequence reads: CSSRQGMNTEAFF. Written as DNA, the CDR3 is TGCAGCTCAAGACAGGGTATGAACACTGAAGCTTTCTTT. V is TRBV29-1 and J is TRBJ1-1; TRBD1 matches at 7 bases. Germline values: CDR1 SQVTM, CDR2 ANQGSEA. The length of the CDR3 is 13 residues. V lost 8 bases and J lost 0; bases outside the gene matches: 6.

The sample holds a few counts of this clone. V usage is TRBV5-4 and J usage is TRBJ2-7; 9 bases align to TRBD2. Germline values: CDR1 SGHNT, CDR2 YYREEE (reference sequence). CDR3 length equals 17 residues. V gave up 2 bases and J gave up 4 bases; unmatched junction bases: 13. CDR3 coding DNA: TGTGCCAGCAGCTTTGAGGTTGGTGGCGGGAGGGCGTACGAGCAGTACTTC. Amino acid sequence: CASSFEVGGGRAYEQYF.

The table lists this clone with a few counts. The chain combines TRBV29-1 with TRBJ2-7; TRBD1 agrees at 9 bases. The CDR3 covers 17 residues. V gave up 6 bases and J gave up 4 bases; unmatched junction bases: 19. Germline assignment: CDR1 SQVTM and CDR2 ANQGSEA. The CDR3 sequence: CSVETAGQGADSYEQYF. The CDR3 DNA follows: TGCAGCGTAGAAACTGCGGGACAGGGAGCCGACTCATACGAGCAGTACTTC.

This clone has more than one count but fewer than ten. The chain employs TRBV28 and TRBJ2-3; maybe TRBD1 (5 bases). Trimming removed 5 bases at V and 4 bases at J, with 16 bases between. This CDR3 has 15 residues. Germline values: CDR1 MDHEN, CDR2 SYDVKM. The CDR3 region is CASSPRVDQPDTQYF. CDR3 sequence (DNA): TGTGCCAGCAGTCCCAGGGTTGACCAACCAGATACGCAGTATTTT.

This clone has more than one count but fewer than ten. J is TRBJ2-3 and V is TRBV28; no firm D call. This CDR3 has 13 residues. Germline V gene lookup returns CDR1 MDHEN and CDR2 SYDVKM. The V end lost 3 bases, the J end lost 3 bases, and 7 bases lay between the germline ends. The CDR3 DNA follows: TGTGCCAGCAGTTTGCCCACAACAGATACGCAGTATTTT. As protein: CASSLPTTDTQYF.

Concerning this clone: Other DNA sequences within the sample encode an identical CDR3. The J gene is TRBJ2-7, the V gene TRBV30; the match to TRBD1 covers 8 bases. This CDR3 is built from 14 residues. CDR1 is GTSNPN and CDR2 is SVGIG in the germline V gene (reference sequence). With 0 bases clipped from V and 2 bases from J, the junction kept 3 bases outside the gene matches. CDR3 DNA: TGTGCCTGGAGTGTTTTGACAGGGGCCTACGAGCAGTACTTC. Protein: CAWSVLTGAYEQYF. The full variable domain, its missing parts supplied by reference TRBV30 and TRBJ2-7, is SQTIHQWPATLVQPVGSPLSLECTVEGTSNPNLYWYRQAAGRGLQLLFYSVGIGQISSEVPQNLSASRPQDRQFILSSKKLLLSDSGFYLCAWSVLTGAYEQYFGPGTRLTVT.

This clone has only a few counts. V is TRBV19 and J is TRBJ2-1; tentative D call: TRBD2 (6 bases). V was cut by 2 bases and J by 7 bases, with 15 bases left in between. CDR3 size: 15 residues. In germline, CDR1 is LNHDA, CDR2 SQIVND (reference sequence). The CDR3, as DNA: TGTGCCAGTAGTATAACCCGGCGCCTAGCGAATGAGCAGTTCTTC. Translated: CASSITRRLANEQFF.

V is TRBV6-6 and J is TRBJ1-5, with 9 bases fitting TRBD1. Looked up from germline, CDR1 is MNHNY and CDR2 is SVGAGI (reference sequence). The CDR3 sequence is 15 residues long. Trimming removed 6 bases from V and 3 bases from J; junction bases left unmatched: 6. The DNA of the CDR3 is TGTGCCAGCAGCCCGGGACAGGGTTTCAATCAGCCCCAGCATTTT. As protein: CASSPGQGFNQPQHF.

Only a few counts were recorded for this clone. The V call is TRBV30, the J call TRBJ2-6; 8 positions agree with TRBD1. Germline values: CDR1 GTSNPN, CDR2 SVGIG (reference sequence). The CDR3 has 18 residues. The V segment lost 0 bases and the J segment 0 bases; nucleotides outside the gene matches: 7. This chain's CDR3 is CAWSVLAGGFSGANVLTF. The CDR3 DNA sequence: TGTGCCTGGAGTGTACTGGCAGGGGGCTTCTCTGGGGCCAACGTCCTGACTTTC.

The CDR3 spells CASSQETGAYGYTF. The DNA of the CDR3 is TGCGCCAGCAGCCAGGAGACAGGCGCCTATGGCTACACCTTC. J is TRBJ1-2 and V is TRBV4-1; D might be TRBD1 (6 bases). The CDR3 sequence is 14 residues long. Germline V gene lookup returns CDR1 MGHRA and CDR2 YSYEKL. V was shortened by 3 bases and J by 4 bases, with 12 bases between the two germline ends.

The chain carries TRBV28 and TRBJ1-5, with a weak D call TRBD1 (5 bases). V was clipped by 2 bases and J by 12 bases, with 17 bases between them. CDR1 is MDHEN, CDR2 SYDVKM, per germline. The CDR3 extends over 14 amino acids. CDR3 loop: CASSLRQGLIGQHF. The CDR3 region has the DNA TGTGCCAGCAGTTTACGTCAGGGACTGATTGGCCAGCATTTT. The full variable domain, its missing parts supplied by reference TRBV28 and TRBJ1-5, is DVKVTQSSRYLVKRTGEKVFLECVQDMDHENMFWYRQDPGLGLRLIYFSYDVKMKEKGDIPEGYSVSREKKERFSLILESASTNQTSMYLCASSLRQGLIGQHFGDGTRLSIL.

This chain connects TRBV28 to TRBJ2-7, with TRBD2 matching over 7 bases. Germline values: CDR1 MDHEN, CDR2 SYDVKM. This CDR3 is 14 amino acids long. V lost 2 bases, J lost 2 bases, and 3 bases stayed unmatched. CDR3 residues: CASSLGGGPYEQYF. Here the CDR3 DNA reads TGTGCCAGCAGTTTAGGGGGGGGACCCTACGAGCAGTACTTC.

The J gene is TRBJ1-1, the V gene TRBV9; D ambiguous. There are 13 residues in the CDR3. V lost 0 bases, J lost 1 base, and 4 bases lay in between. The germline CDR1 and CDR2 sequences are SGDLS and YYNGEE. The DNA of the CDR3 is TGTGCCAGCAGCGTAGCCGGGAACACTGAAGCTTTCTTT. Translation: CASSVAGNTEAFF.

This clone was seen many times. The rearrangement uses TRBV27 and TRBJ1-1; tentative D call: TRBD1 (6 bases). Germline values: CDR1 MNHEY, CDR2 SMNVEV (reference sequence). Trimming removed 3 bases from V and 0 bases from J, with 14 bases in between. CDR3 length: 16 residues. The CDR3 region is CASSLHRVGMNTEAFF. DNA for the CDR3: TGTGCCAGCAGTTTGCACAGGGTAGGGATGAACACTGAAGCTTTCTTT.

V and J are TRBV27 and TRBJ2-1; 9 bases agree with TRBD2. CDR1 and CDR2 (germline): MNHEY, SMNVEV (reference sequence). The CDR3 totals 16 residues. J lost 8 bases, V lost 3 bases, and 11 bases had no gene match. CDR3 DNA sequence: TGTGCCAGCAGTTTCTCGCTGGCGGGGGGGCCCTATGAGCAGTTCTTC. It specifies CASSFSLAGGPYEQFF.

Only a few counts were recorded for this clone. The chain recombines TRBV2 with TRBJ2-1; the match to TRBD1 covers 8 bases. The ends lost 3 bases at V and 3 bases at J; junction bases unmatched: 4. The CDR3 sequence is 15 residues long. Germline V CDR1 and CDR2: SNHLY, FYNNEI. The CDR3 DNA sequence: TGTGCCAGCAGTGACGCACAGGGGGTCTACAATGAGCAGTTCTTC. Its protein product is CASSDAQGVYNEQFF.

The sample holds a few counts of this clone. V usage is TRBV9 and J usage is TRBJ1-1, with D maybe TRBD1 (5 bases). The CDR3 is made up of 14 amino acids. Germline values: CDR1 SGDLS, CDR2 YYNGEE. Deletions cut 0 bases from V and 3 bases from J, with 9 bases between. The CDR3 coding sequence is TGTGCCAGCAGCGTAGAGGGGCGCGACACTGAAGCTTTCTTT. Translated: CASSVEGRDTEAFF.

The chain is built from TRBV15 and TRBJ2-2; 10 nucleotides line up with TRBD2. From germline, CDR1 is LNHNV and CDR2 YYDKDF (reference sequence). V was clipped by 1 base and J by 4 bases; unmatched bases: 9. This CDR3 is 18 amino acids long. CDR3 amino acids: CATSRGYSSGGSTGELFF. In DNA form, the CDR3 reads TGTGCCACCAGCAGAGGGTACTCTAGCGGGGGTTCCACCGGGGAGCTGTTTTTT. The entire variable domain, with the rest obtained from reference TRBV15 and TRBJ2-2, is as follows: DAMVIQNPRYQVTQFGKPVTLSCSQTLNHNVMYWYQQKSSQAPKLLFHYYDKDFNNEADTPDNFQSRRPNTSFCFLDIRSPGLGDTAMYLCATSRGYSSGGSTGELFFGEGSRLTVL.

The chain combines TRBV7-9 with TRBJ1-5; D might be TRBD1 (5 bases). CDR3 length equals 14 residues. V was pared by 5 bases and J by 2 bases, with 10 bases between. CDR1 and CDR2 (germline): SEHNR, FQNEAQ (reference sequence). The CDR3 nucleotides read TGTGCCAGCAGCCAGGGAGGGGGCAATCAGCCCCAGCATTTT. Amino acid sequence: CASSQGGGNQPQHF.

This clone was seen more than once but under ten times. The chain is built from TRBV7-3 and TRBJ1-5, with D perhaps matching TRBD1 (5 bases). The ends were cut back, 6 bases at V and 6 bases at J, with 12 bases in the middle. Looked up from germline, CDR1 is SGHTA and CDR2 is FQGTGA. The CDR3 length is 13 residues. CDR3 in DNA: TGTGCCAGCAGGGGCCGGGGGGGTCAGCCCCAGCATTTT. Encoded protein: CASRGRGGQPQHF.

V usage is TRBV5-4 and J usage is TRBJ2-5; 8 positions match TRBD2. Germline loops: CDR1 SGHNT, CDR2 YYREEE (reference sequence). V shed 4 bases and J 7 bases; nucleotides not matched to a gene: 6. This CDR3 region has 13 residues. Written as DNA, the CDR3 is TGTGCCAGCAGCGTTAGCGGGGACGGGACCCAGTACTTC. Translated: CASSVSGDGTQYF.

The V gene is TRBV10-3, the J gene TRBJ1-2; D gene ambiguous. Germline V gene data show CDR1 as ENHRY and CDR2 as SYGVKD. The V and J ends lost 2 bases and 5 bases respectively, with 9 bases between them. This CDR3 is 13 amino acids long. The CDR3 nucleotides are TGTGCCATCAGTGAGACCCTTGAGTATGGCTACACCTTC. Translation gives CAISETLEYGYTF.

This clone is medium-sized by share. This chain joins TRBV6-6 and TRBJ2-1, with D perhaps TRBD1 (5 bases). Between the trimmed V and J ends, which lost 8 bases and 3 bases, there was a span of 14 bases. CDR3 length: 14 amino acids. Germline CDR1 is MNHNY and CDR2 is SVGAGI (reference sequence). CDR3 sequence: CASQFSRVYNEQFF. CDR3 bases: TGTGCCAGCCAATTTAGCAGGGTCTACAATGAGCAGTTCTTC.

The chain carries TRBV25-1 and TRBJ2-2, with D maybe TRBD1 (5 bases). Germline lookup yields CDR1 MGHDK and CDR2 SYGVNS. Trimming removed 2 bases from V and 9 bases from J, with 7 bases in between. The CDR3 runs 12 residues. The chain's CDR3 is CASSEQGRELFF. CDR3 bases: TGTGCCAGCAGTGAACAGGGCAGGGAGCTGTTTTTT.

This clone has only a few counts. CDR3 loop: CASRPTSGGAYNEQFF. The CDR3 bases are TGTGCCAGCAGGCCAACTAGCGGGGGGGCCTACAATGAGCAGTTCTTC. The chain is built from TRBV28 and TRBJ2-1, with 13 bases matching TRBD2. Germline values: CDR1 MDHEN, CDR2 SYDVKM. With 6 bases clipped from V and 2 bases from J, the junction kept 4 bases outside the gene matches. CDR3 length: 16 residues.

V usage is TRBV28 and J usage is TRBJ2-1; 9 nucleotides line up with TRBD2. Losses at the gene ends were 5 bases for V and 5 bases for J; bases not matched to a gene: 10. This CDR3 has 16 residues. CDR1 is MDHEN and CDR2 is SYDVKM in the germline V gene. For the CDR3, the DNA is TGTGCCAGCAGTGCGACCGGGACTAGCAATAACAATGAGCAGTTCTTC. It specifies CASSATGTSNNNEQFF.

The DNA for the CDR3 is TGTGCCAGCAGCGTATACAGGGATCCCGGGGAGCTGTTTTTT. It translates to CASSVYRDPGELFF. The V and J genes are TRBV9 and TRBJ2-2, with D tentatively TRBD1 (6 bases). V gave up 1 base and J gave up 6 bases, with 10 bases separating them. Germline V gene data show CDR1 as SGDLS and CDR2 as YYNGEE. CDR3 size: 14 residues.

The rearrangement uses TRBV9 and TRBJ1-1, with 7 bases identical to TRBD1. With 3 bases clipped from V and 11 bases from J, the junction kept 4 bases outside the gene matches. The CDR3 extends over 11 amino acids. Germline CDR1 SGDLS, CDR2 YYNGEE. The CDR3 spells CASSGQGLAFF. Here the CDR3 DNA reads TGTGCCAGCAGCGGACAGGGTTTGGCTTTCTTT.

Only a few counts were recorded for this clone. The chain employs TRBV7-8 and TRBJ2-3, with a weak D call TRBD2 (5 bases). Trimming took 2 bases from V and 6 from J, leaving 9 bases between them. CDR3 length: 13 amino acids. CDR1 is SGHVS and CDR2 is FQNEAQ in the germline V gene. The CDR3 DNA follows: TGTGCCAGCAGCTTATTTTGGACTGATACGCAGTATTTT. It yields the protein CASSLFWTDTQYF. Looking up the rest from reference TRBV7-8 and TRBJ2-3 gives the full variable domain: GAGVSQSPRYKVAKRGQDVALRCDPISGHVSLFWYQQALGQGPEFLTYFQNEAQLDKSGLPSDRFFAERPEGSVSTLKIQRTQQEDSAVYLCASSLFWTDTQYFGPGTRLTVL.